The TCR beta chain described here comes from a study of cytomegalovirus exposure and HLA in healthy donors. The CDR3 totals 16 residues. Per the germline V gene, CDR1 is SGHRS and CDR2 is YFSETQ. V dropped 0 bases and J dropped 8; count of bases not matched to a gene: 2. This clone was recorded once. The PCR contained 60 Vbeta and 13 Jbeta primers. Libraries were prepared by immunoSEQ multiplex PCR; TCRdb keeps only in-frame clonotypes and omits some of them. In the table there are 140,000 or so clones, roughly 80% of which are singletons. Sequenced material: PBMCs. This receptor was identified in a woman in her 40s in good health and CMV-seropositive. The chain has TRBV5-1 and TRBJ2-1; 16 bases agree with TRBD2. This chain's CDR3 is CASSLGGTSGRDEQFF. The CDR3 bases are TGCGCCAGCAGCTTGGGGGGGACTAGCGGGAGGGATGAGCAGTTCTTC.